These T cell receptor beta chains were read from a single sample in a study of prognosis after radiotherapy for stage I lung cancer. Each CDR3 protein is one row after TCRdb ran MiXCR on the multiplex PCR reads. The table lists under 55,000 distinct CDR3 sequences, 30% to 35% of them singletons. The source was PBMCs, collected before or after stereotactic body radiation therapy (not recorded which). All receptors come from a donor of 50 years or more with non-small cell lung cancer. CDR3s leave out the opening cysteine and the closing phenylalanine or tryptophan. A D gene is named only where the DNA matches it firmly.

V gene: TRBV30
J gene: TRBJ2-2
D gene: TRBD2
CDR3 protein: AWSAERAGGPAGELF

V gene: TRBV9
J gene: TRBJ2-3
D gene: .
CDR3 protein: ASSVESTTDTQY

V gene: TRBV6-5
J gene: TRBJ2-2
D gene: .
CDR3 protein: ASSYATWFAGELF

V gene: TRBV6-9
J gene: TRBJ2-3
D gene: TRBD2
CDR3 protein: ASSWGLAGLNTGERETDTQY

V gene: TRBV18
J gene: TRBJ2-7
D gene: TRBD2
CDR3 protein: ASSTSGGYEQY

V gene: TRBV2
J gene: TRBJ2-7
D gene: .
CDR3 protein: ASLQGAGDYEQY

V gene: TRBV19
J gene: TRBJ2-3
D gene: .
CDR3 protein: ASTGLGTDTQY

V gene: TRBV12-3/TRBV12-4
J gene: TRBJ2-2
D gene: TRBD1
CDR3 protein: ASRGTVNTGELF

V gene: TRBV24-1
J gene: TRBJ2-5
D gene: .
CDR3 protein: ATSDPSGQETQY

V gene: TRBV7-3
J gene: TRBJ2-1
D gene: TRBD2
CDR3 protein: ASSWTSGSYNEQF

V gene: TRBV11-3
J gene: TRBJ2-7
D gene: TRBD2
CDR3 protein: ASILPPRSLAGEPYEQY